What follows describes a single T cell receptor beta chain. CDR3 length equals 12 residues. Trimming shortened V by 0 bases and J by 6 bases, and 7 bases separated the two germline ends. Germline V gene sequence: CDR1 SGHRS, CDR2 YFSETQ. The sample originates from a study of blood T cell repertoires in COVID-19. Study at large: Acute-phase and convalescent COVID-19 samples originated in the United States, Italy and Spain.

Using immunoSEQ multiplex PCR, the repertoire was profiled, and TCRdb retains in-frame clones only, with some absent. The sample consists of some 87,000 clones, over 70% of them appearing once. The receptor was isolated from a human donor in a cohort sampled during active COVID-19. The sequenced sample was peripheral blood. This chain links TRBV5-1 with TRBJ2-7; D unclear. As DNA, the CDR3 is TGCGCCAGCAGCTTGGGTGTCTCCGAGCAGTACTTC. It encodes CASSLGVSEQYF. Filled out from reference TRBV5-1 and TRBJ2-7, the complete variable domain reads KAGVTQTPRYLIKTRGQQVTLSCSPISGHRSVSWYQQTPGQGLQFLFEYFSETQRNKGNFPGRFSGRQFSNSRSEMNVSTLELGDSALYLCASSLGVSEQYFGPGTRLTVT.